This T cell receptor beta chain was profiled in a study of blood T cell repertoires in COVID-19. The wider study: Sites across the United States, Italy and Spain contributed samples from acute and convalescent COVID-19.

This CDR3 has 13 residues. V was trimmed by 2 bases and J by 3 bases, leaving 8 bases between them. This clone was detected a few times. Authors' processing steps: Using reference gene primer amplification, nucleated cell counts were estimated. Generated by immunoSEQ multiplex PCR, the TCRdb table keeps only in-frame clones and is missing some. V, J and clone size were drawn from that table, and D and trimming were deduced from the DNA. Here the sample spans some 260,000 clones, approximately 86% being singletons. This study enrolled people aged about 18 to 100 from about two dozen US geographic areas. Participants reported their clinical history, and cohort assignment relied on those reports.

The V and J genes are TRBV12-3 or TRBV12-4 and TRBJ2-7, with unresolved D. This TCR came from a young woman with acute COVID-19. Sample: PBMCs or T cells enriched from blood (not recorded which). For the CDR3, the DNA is TGTGCCAGCAGTTTACTCATTAGCTACGAGCAGTACTTC. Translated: CASSLLISYEQYF.